These T cell receptor beta chains were read from a single sample in a study of cytomegalovirus exposure and HLA in healthy donors. Sequencing was performed with immunoSEQ multiplex PCR; in TCRdb, only in-frame clones are kept and a portion is missing. The top ten hold over 2.5% of the sample, which has about 160,000 clones, about 65% seen once. Sequenced sample: PBMCs. Receptors originate from a woman in her 30s in good health and CMV-seronegative. Both conserved end residues are part of each CDR3. Fields, in order: D gene, clone size, CDR3 length, V gene, J gene, CDR3 DNA, CDR3 protein. D genes are given only for firm matches. Clone sizes are given selectively: once, few, many, or a class where the clone is expanded.

D gene: TRBD2
clone size: NA
CDR3 length: 16
V gene: TRBV5-1
J gene: TRBJ2-3
CDR3 DNA: TGCGCCAGCAGCCAAAGACTAGCGGGGAGCACAGATACGCAGTATTTT
CDR3 protein: CASSQRLAGSTDTQYF

D gene: TRBD2
clone size: NA
CDR3 length: 15
V gene: TRBV10-3
J gene: TRBJ2-7
CDR3 DNA: TGTGCCATCAGTGAGCCGGGACTAGCGACCGAGAGGGGATACTTC
CDR3 protein: CAISEPGLATERGYF

D gene: TRBD1
clone size: NA
CDR3 length: 14
V gene: TRBV6-6
J gene: TRBJ2-5
CDR3 DNA: TGTGCCAGCAGTTACTCTGGGACAGAAGAGACCCAGTACTTC
CDR3 protein: CASSYSGTEETQYF

D gene: TRBD2
clone size: once
CDR3 length: 16
V gene: TRBV7-9
J gene: TRBJ2-2
CDR3 DNA: TGTGCCAGCAGCTGGGGACTAGCGGAAAACACCGGGGAGCTGTTTTTT
CDR3 protein: CASSWGLAENTGELFF

D gene: NA
clone size: NA
CDR3 length: 14
V gene: TRBV19
J gene: TRBJ1-4
CDR3 DNA: TGTGCCAGTAGCAATCCAGGGGCTGATGAAAAACTGTTTTTT
CDR3 protein: CASSNPGADEKLFF

D gene: TRBD1
clone size: NA
CDR3 length: 13
V gene: TRBV27
J gene: TRBJ1-1
CDR3 DNA: TGTGCCAGCAGCATAGACAGGGTGACTGAAGCTTTCTTT
CDR3 protein: CASSIDRVTEAFF

D gene: NA
clone size: NA
CDR3 length: 15
V gene: TRBV7-8
J gene: TRBJ2-1
CDR3 DNA: TGTGCCAGCAGCCCCTCGGTAGGACTATACAATGAGCAGTTCTTC
CDR3 protein: CASSPSVGLYNEQFF

D gene: NA
clone size: few
CDR3 length: 14
V gene: TRBV4-3
J gene: TRBJ2-1
CDR3 DNA: TGCGCCAGCAGCCAAGGCCTAGCGAACAATGAGCAGTTCTTC
CDR3 protein: CASSQGLANNEQFF

D gene: NA
clone size: once
CDR3 length: 15
V gene: TRBV5-1
J gene: TRBJ2-6
CDR3 DNA: TGCGCCAGCAGCATCGACAGCTCTGGGGCCAACGTCCTGACTTTC
CDR3 protein: CASSIDSSGANVLTF

D gene: NA
clone size: NA
CDR3 length: 14
V gene: TRBV4-3
J gene: TRBJ1-4
CDR3 DNA: TGCGCCAGCAGCCAGGAGGGCAGGGATGAAAAACTGTTTTTT
CDR3 protein: CASSQEGRDEKLFF

D gene: NA
clone size: NA
CDR3 length: 15
V gene: TRBV9
J gene: TRBJ1-1
CDR3 DNA: TGTGCCAGCAGCGGGTCTGGGGGGGGGAACACTGAAGCTTTCTTT
CDR3 protein: CASSGSGGGNTEAFF

D gene: NA
clone size: NA
CDR3 length: 12
V gene: TRBV7-6
J gene: TRBJ1-6
CDR3 DNA: TGTGCCAGCAGCCTCGACAGGTCGGCCCTCCACTTT
CDR3 protein: CASSLDRSALHF

D gene: NA
clone size: NA
CDR3 length: 14
V gene: TRBV28
J gene: TRBJ2-4
CDR3 DNA: TGTGCCAGCACTTTGGGACTAGCCAAAAACATTCAGTACTTC
CDR3 protein: CASTLGLAKNIQYF

D gene: NA
clone size: NA
CDR3 length: 15
V gene: TRBV27
J gene: TRBJ2-7
CDR3 DNA: TGTGCCAGCAGTTTAAAGGACAGCCAGCACTACGAGCAGTACTTC
CDR3 protein: CASSLKDSQHYEQYF

D gene: NA
clone size: NA
CDR3 length: 14
V gene: TRBV6-5
J gene: TRBJ2-5
CDR3 DNA: TGTGCCGGAGGACCGGGCCCACACCAGGAGACCCAGTACTTC
CDR3 protein: CAGGPGPHQETQYF

D gene: NA
clone size: NA
CDR3 length: 13
V gene: TRBV9
J gene: TRBJ2-2
CDR3 DNA: TGTGCCAGCAGCGGGACTGGAACCGGGGAGCTGTTCTTT
CDR3 protein: CASSGTGTGELFF

D gene: NA
clone size: NA
CDR3 length: 11
V gene: TRBV29-1
J gene: TRBJ2-7
CDR3 DNA: TGCAGCGCGATCCGAGGATACGAGCAGTACTTC
CDR3 protein: CSAIRGYEQYF

D gene: TRBD2
clone size: few
CDR3 length: 16
V gene: TRBV19
J gene: TRBJ2-7
CDR3 DNA: TGTGCCAGTAGTATAGCTCTAGCGGGACGCTCCTACGAGCAGTACTTC
CDR3 protein: CASSIALAGRSYEQYF

D gene: TRBD1
clone size: few
CDR3 length: 15
V gene: TRBV15
J gene: TRBJ2-7
CDR3 DNA: TGTGCCACCAGCAGAGAGACAGGGGCGCACTACGAGCAGTACTTC
CDR3 protein: CATSRETGAHYEQYF

D gene: NA
clone size: NA
CDR3 length: 17
V gene: TRBV27
J gene: TRBJ2-3
CDR3 DNA: TGTGCCAGCAGTTTATTGGCTAGCAGAAAAGGGACAGATACGCAGTATTTT
CDR3 protein: CASSLLASRKGTDTQYF

D gene: TRBD1
clone size: NA
CDR3 length: 20
V gene: TRBV10-3
J gene: TRBJ1-2
CDR3 DNA: TGTGCCATCAGTGAGTCCGACCCCTGGGACAGGGAAAAATGGGACTATGGCTACACCTTC
CDR3 protein: CAISESDPWDREKWDYGYTF

D gene: TRBD1
clone size: NA
CDR3 length: 15
V gene: TRBV28
J gene: TRBJ2-1
CDR3 DNA: TGTGCCAGCACGGGACAGGGGAAGGGGTACAATGAGCAGTTCTTC
CDR3 protein: CASTGQGKGYNEQFF

D gene: TRBD1
clone size: few
CDR3 length: 11
V gene: TRBV30
J gene: TRBJ2-7
CDR3 DNA: TGTGCCTGGAGTCAGGGGGACGAGCAGTACTTC
CDR3 protein: CAWSQGDEQYF

D gene: TRBD1
clone size: NA
CDR3 length: 13
V gene: TRBV5-6
J gene: TRBJ1-1
CDR3 DNA: TGTGCCAGCAGCTTAACAGGGGGCACGGGAGCTTTCTTT
CDR3 protein: CASSLTGGTGAFF

D gene: TRBD2
clone size: NA
CDR3 length: 15
V gene: TRBV5-6
J gene: TRBJ2-1
CDR3 DNA: TGTGCCAGCAGCTTGGGTAGCGGGAGAAACAATGAGCAGTTCTTC
CDR3 protein: CASSLGSGRNNEQFF